The 20 T cell receptor beta chains given below trace back to one sample, sequenced in a study of CD8+ T cells in alopecia areata. Once RNA had been extracted, it was reverse transcribed into cDNA to act as the sequencing template. Produced via immunoSEQ multiplex PCR; TCRdb's table is partial and in-frame only. The table has more than 95,000 clones, more than 35% seen once; the top ten hold 1% to 1.5%. The sequencing sample was made of CD4+ T cells sorted from blood. Source of these receptors: a human donor with alopecia areata.

The chain combines TRBV7-7 with TRBJ2-7; D may be TRBD1 (5 bases). This CDR3 has 16 residues. In germline, CDR1 is SSHAT, CDR2 FNYEAQ (reference sequence). DNA for the CDR3: TGTGCTAGCTACAGCACAAGGGGCCCCTTCGGATACGAGCAGTACTTC. It is translated as CASYSTRGPFGYEQYF.

The chain combines TRBV6-6 with TRBJ1-1, with D tentatively TRBD1 (6 bases). Germline V gives CDR1 MNHNY, CDR2 SVGAGI (reference sequence). The CDR3 has 14 amino acids. The V end was cut by 7 bases, the J end by 3 bases, with 15 bases between. The CDR3 region has the DNA TGTGCCAGCACTTTAGGGGGACCGGACACTGAAGCTTTCTTT. Its protein product is CASTLGGPDTEAFF.

The genes are TRBV6-6 and TRBJ1-6, with D perhaps matching TRBD1 (5 bases). The CDR3 covers 15 residues. CDR1 is MNHNY and CDR2 is SVGAGI in the germline V gene (reference sequence). V was pared by 0 bases and J by 9 bases, with 12 bases between. In nucleotides, the CDR3 is TGTGCCAGCAGTTACTCGATGTATCAGGGTTCACCCCTCCACTTT. Its translation is CASSYSMYQGSPLHF.

This sequence joins TRBV29-1 and TRBJ1-5; D may be TRBD1 (6 bases). This CDR3 spans 13 amino acids. Trimming pared 4 bases from V and 3 bases from J, leaving 10 bases between. Germline loops: CDR1 SQVTM, CDR2 ANQGSEA. The CDR3 coding sequence is TGCAGCGTTGGGGACATACTCAATCAGCCCCAGCATTTT. Translating gives CSVGDILNQPQHF. Filled out from reference TRBV29-1 and TRBJ1-5, the complete variable domain reads SAVISQKPSRDICQRGTSLTIQCQVDSQVTMMFWYRQQPGQSLTLIATANQGSEATYESGFVIDKFPISRPNLTFSTLTVSNMSPEDSSIYLCSVGDILNQPQHFGDGTRLSIL.

The chain links TRBV2 to TRBJ2-7, with D perhaps assigned TRBD1 or TRBD2 (5 bases each). The CDR3 runs 14 residues. Trimming cost V 6 bases and J 5 bases, with 17 bases left between them. CDR1 is SNHLY and CDR2 is FYNNEI in the germline V gene. CDR3 loop: CASRGDETTHEQYF. The CDR3, as DNA: TGTGCCAGCAGGGGGGATGAAACTACCCACGAGCAGTACTTC.

This chain joins TRBV7-2 and TRBJ2-5, with no clear D. The CDR3 contains 12 residues. Trimming stripped 1 base from V and 5 bases from J, with 5 bases between. In germline, CDR1 is SGHTA, CDR2 FQGNSA. CDR3 nucleotides: TGTGCCAGCAGCTTAGTTCGCGAGACCCAGTACTTC. This encodes CASSLVRETQYF.

This clone was observed a few times. The chain combines TRBV9 with TRBJ2-6, with D uncertain. Germline CDR1 and CDR2: SGDLS and YYNGEE. V was trimmed by 4 bases and J by 0 bases, leaving 11 bases between them. The CDR3 covers 16 residues. CDR3 sequence reads: CASSPGGSSGANVLTF. For the CDR3, the DNA is TGTGCCAGCAGCCCCGGCGGCTCCTCTGGGGCCAACGTCCTGACTTTC.

In its sample, this clone was seen a few times. This rearrangement joins TRBV30 to TRBJ2-1; 7 bases are a match to TRBD1. This CDR3 comprises 14 residues. Germline V gene lookup returns CDR1 GTSNPN and CDR2 SVGIG (reference sequence). After removal of 5 bases from V and 5 bases from J, the junction contained 9 bases not matched to a gene. The CDR3 nucleotides are TGTGCCTGGGGACCCGGGACAGTTAACAATGAGCAGTTCTTC. Translation gives CAWGPGTVNNEQFF.

This clone turned up a few times. The chain recombines TRBV7-2 with TRBJ2-7; a possible D gene is TRBD2 (6 bases). Looked up from germline, CDR1 is SGHTA and CDR2 is FQGNSA. Trimming took off 3 bases at V and 3 bases at J, with 12 bases between the two ends. The CDR3 sequence is 14 residues long. CDR3 region: CASSFWTTRYEQYF. Written as DNA, the CDR3 is TGTGCCAGCAGCTTCTGGACTACCCGCTACGAGCAGTACTTC.

The genes are TRBV7-8 and TRBJ2-3; no clear D gene. Trimming shortened V by 2 bases and J by 6 bases, and 12 bases separated the two germline ends. The CDR3 loop spans 14 amino acids. Per the germline V gene, CDR1 is SGHVS and CDR2 is FQNEAQ. The CDR3 spells CASSLSELADTQYF. DNA for the CDR3: TGTGCCAGCAGCTTATCTGAGCTTGCCGATACGCAGTATTTT.

V is TRBV7-2 and J is TRBJ2-2; 7 nucleotides agree with TRBD1. V was clipped by 5 bases and J by 7 bases; unmatched bases: 10. The CDR3 loop spans 15 amino acids. Germline CDR1 and CDR2: SGHTA and FQGNSA. The CDR3, as DNA: TGTGCCAGCAGCACATGGACAGGTCGAAACGGGGAGCTGTTTTTT. Encoded protein: CASSTWTGRNGELFF.

This clone appeared a few times. The V and J genes are TRBV29-1 and TRBJ2-3; D could derive from TRBD1 or TRBD2 (5 bases each). V was trimmed by 7 bases and J by 0 bases, leaving 8 bases between them. The CDR3 length is 12 residues. In germline, CDR1 is SQVTM, CDR2 ANQGSEA. The CDR3 DNA reads TGCAGCGGACGGGACAGCACAGATACGCAGTATTTT. This codes for CSGRDSTDTQYF.

This clone has only a few counts. V is TRBV29-1 and J is TRBJ1-3; D is uncertain. V was trimmed by 8 bases and J by 0 bases, leaving 5 bases between them. CDR3 length: 11 amino acids. The germline CDR1 and CDR2 sequences are SQVTM and ANQGSEA. The CDR3 protein is CSYGSGNTIYF. Written as DNA, the CDR3 is TGCAGCTACGGCTCTGGAAACACCATATATTTT.

The V and J genes are TRBV28 and TRBJ2-6; D remains ambiguous. CDR1 is MDHEN, CDR2 SYDVKM, per germline. V was clipped by 5 bases and J by 0 bases, with 8 bases between them. The CDR3 loop spans 15 amino acids. The CDR3, as DNA: TGTGCCAGCAGTCGAGCTTACTCTGGGGCCAACGTCCTGACTTTC. It is translated as CASSRAYSGANVLTF.

The rearrangement joins TRBV30 to TRBJ1-2, with a tentative D call TRBD1 (5 bases). V was pared by 3 bases and J by 8 bases, with 28 bases between. Germline V gene sequence: CDR1 GTSNPN, CDR2 SVGIG (reference sequence). The CDR3 has 17 residues. CDR3 residues: CAWSSKDTAGLLGGYTF. CDR3 nucleotides: TGTGCCTGGAGCTCCAAGGACACCGCAGGACTATTGGGGGGCTACACCTTC.

The V gene is TRBV7-7, the J gene TRBJ2-5; no reliable D call. The CDR3 spans 15 residues. CDR1 SSHAT and CDR2 FNYEAQ come from the germline V gene (reference sequence). V dropped 1 base and J dropped 2 bases, with 11 bases sitting between them. CDR3 DNA: TGTGCCAGCAGCTTAGGGTTAGGGCGTCAAGAGACCCAGTACTTC. Protein: CASSLGLGRQETQYF.

This chain joins TRBV7-2 and TRBJ2-3; the D is unclear. Germline V lookup: CDR1 SGHTA, CDR2 FQGNSA. This CDR3 has 14 amino acids. Trimming pared 2 bases from V and 1 base from J, leaving 7 bases between. The CDR3 spells CASSLSLRTDTQYF. CDR3 nucleotide sequence: TGTGCCAGCAGCTTATCTCTTCGCACAGATACGCAGTATTTT.

The chain is built from TRBV29-1 and TRBJ2-5; D is possibly TRBD1 or TRBD2 (5 bases each). TRBJ2-7 explains the end of the DNA better; the J call may be wrong. CDR3 length: 16 residues. CDR1 SQVTM and CDR2 ANQGSEA come from the germline V gene. CDR3 loop: CSVRQRLAFESYEQYF. The DNA for the CDR3 is TGCAGCGTAAGACAGCGGCTGGCTTTCGAGTCCTACGAGCAGTACTTC.

The sample holds a few counts of this clone. The J gene is TRBJ2-7, the V gene TRBV7-9, with D possibly being TRBD2 (6 bases). CDR3 length: 14 residues. Trimming stripped 0 bases from V and 2 bases from J, with 8 bases between. Germline V gene data show CDR1 as SEHNR and CDR2 as FQNEAQ (reference sequence). The CDR3 DNA reads as TGTGCCAGCAGCTTAGCGGGAGGCCCCTACGAGCAGTACTTC. Amino acids: CASSLAGGPYEQYF.

This clone has a handful of counts. V and J are TRBV7-9 and TRBJ2-6, with 8 bases matching TRBD1. The CDR3 length is 15 residues. V lost 6 bases and J lost 3; bases outside the gene matches: 4. Germline lookup yields CDR1 SEHNR and CDR2 FQNEAQ (reference sequence). CDR3 in amino acids: CASSPGTGGANVLTF. Written as DNA, the CDR3 is TGTGCCAGCAGTCCCGGGACAGGTGGGGCCAACGTCCTGACTTTC.